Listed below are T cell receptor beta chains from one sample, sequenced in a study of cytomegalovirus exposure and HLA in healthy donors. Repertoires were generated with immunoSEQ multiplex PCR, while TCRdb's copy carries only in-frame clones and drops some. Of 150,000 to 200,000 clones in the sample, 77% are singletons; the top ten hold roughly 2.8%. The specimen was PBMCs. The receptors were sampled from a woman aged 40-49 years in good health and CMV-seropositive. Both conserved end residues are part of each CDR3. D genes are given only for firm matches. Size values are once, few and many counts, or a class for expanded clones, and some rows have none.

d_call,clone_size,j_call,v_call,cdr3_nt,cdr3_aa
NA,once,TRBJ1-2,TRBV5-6,TGTGCCAGCAGCCCGGACAGTTATGGCTACACCTTC,CASSPDSYGYTF
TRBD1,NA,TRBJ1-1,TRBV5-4,TGTGCCAGCAGTTCCTACCAGCAGGGGGCTGAAGCTTTCTTT,CASSSYQQGAEAFF
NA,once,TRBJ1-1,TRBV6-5,TGTGCCAGCAGTTACGCGGGAAAAAACACTGAAGCTTTCTTT,CASSYAGKNTEAFF
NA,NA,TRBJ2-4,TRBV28,TGTGCCAGCAGTTGGGAGAGGTACATTCAGTACTTC,CASSWERYIQYF
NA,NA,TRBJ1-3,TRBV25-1,TGTGCCAGTAGCGGCTACGCCGGAAACACCATATATTTT,CASSGYAGNTIYF
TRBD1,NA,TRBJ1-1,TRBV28,TGTGCCAGCAGTCCCGCGGGACAGGGTAACACTGAAGCTTTCTTT,CASSPAGQGNTEAFF
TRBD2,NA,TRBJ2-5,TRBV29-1,TGCAGCGTTGAGACTAGCCGAGGTGAGGGGACCCAGTACTTC,CSVETSRGEGTQYF
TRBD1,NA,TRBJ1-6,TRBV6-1,TGTGCCAGCAGTCGGGACAGGGGGGACTCACCCCTCCACTTT,CASSRDRGDSPLHF
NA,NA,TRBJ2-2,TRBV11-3,TGTGCCAGCAGCTTATCCCAAAACACCGGGGAGCTGTTTTTT,CASSLSQNTGELFF
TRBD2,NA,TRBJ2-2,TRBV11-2,TGTGCCAGCAGCTTAGCCAGCGGGACTCAGAGGACCGGGGAGCTGTTTTTT,CASSLASGTQRTGELFF
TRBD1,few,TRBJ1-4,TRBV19,TGTGCCAGTAGTCGCGGCAGGGGGGCAACTAATGAAAAACTGTTTTTT,CASSRGRGATNEKLFF
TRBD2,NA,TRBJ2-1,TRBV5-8,TGTGCCAGCAGCTTGGCTGGGACTAGCGGGGGGGCGAATGAGCAGTTCTTC,CASSLAGTSGGANEQFF
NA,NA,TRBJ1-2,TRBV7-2,TGTGCCAGCAGCTTAACAGGGAGCGAAAACTATGGCTACACCTTC,CASSLTGSENYGYTF
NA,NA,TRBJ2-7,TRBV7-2,TGTGCCAGCACCCTCTGGGGGGGCAACGAGCAGTACTTC,CASTLWGGNEQYF
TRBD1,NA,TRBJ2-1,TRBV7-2,TGTGCCAGCAGCGTACAGGGGTCTAGAAATGAGCAGTTCTTC,CASSVQGSRNEQFF
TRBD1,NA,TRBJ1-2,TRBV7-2,TGTGCCAGCAGCTCGGACAGGGGGGCCTATGGCTACACCTTC,CASSSDRGAYGYTF
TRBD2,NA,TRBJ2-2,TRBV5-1,TGCGCCAGCAGCTTGGGACTAGCGGGCCCCACGGGCGGGGAGCTGTTTTTT,CASSLGLAGPTGGELFF
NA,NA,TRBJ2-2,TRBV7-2,TGTGCCAGCAGGCGGGACAGGAACACCGGGGAGCTGTTTTTT,CASRRDRNTGELFF
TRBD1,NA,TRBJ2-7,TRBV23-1,TGCGCCAGCAGTCAATCACAACGGTGGATAAGACAGGGCCCTCCCTACGAGCAGTACTTC,CASSQSQRWIRQGPPYEQYF
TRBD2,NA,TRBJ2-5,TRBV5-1,TGCGCCAGCAGCTTCGGGACTAGCGGTGGAGAGACCCAGTACTTC,CASSFGTSGGETQYF
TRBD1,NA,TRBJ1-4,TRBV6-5,TGTGCCAGCAGCCGTACGACAGGGTATAATGAAAAACTGTTTTTT,CASSRTTGYNEKLFF
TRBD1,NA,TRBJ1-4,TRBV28,TGTGCCAGCAGACCTCAGGGGGTGTACTCTGAAAAACTGTTTTTT,CASRPQGVYSEKLFF
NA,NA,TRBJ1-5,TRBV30,TGTGCCTGGAGAACCCCGGGAAGCAATCAGCCCCAGCATTTT,CAWRTPGSNQPQHF
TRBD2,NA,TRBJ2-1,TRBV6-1,TGTGCCAGCAGTGGTCGGGAGGGGGAAGAGCAGTTCTTC,CASSGREGEEQFF
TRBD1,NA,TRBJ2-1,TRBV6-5,TGTGCCAGCAGCTCTCGGACAGGGGTCTACAATGAGCAGTTCTTC,CASSSRTGVYNEQFF
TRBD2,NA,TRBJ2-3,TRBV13,TGTGCCAGCAGCTACCCCCCTAGCGGGGGGGCCTACACGCAGTATTTT,CASSYPPSGGAYTQYF
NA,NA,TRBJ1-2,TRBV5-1,TGCGCCAGCAGCTTACAGGGATCGGGCTACACCTTC,CASSLQGSGYTF
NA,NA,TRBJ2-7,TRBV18,TGTGCCAGCTCACCACCTAACGAGCAGTACTTC,CASSPPNEQYF
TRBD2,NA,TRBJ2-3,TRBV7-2,TGTGCCAGCAGCTTAGTACTAGCGGGGGGCACAGATACGCAGTATTTT,CASSLVLAGGTDTQYF
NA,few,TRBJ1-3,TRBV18,TGTGCCAGCTCACCACCTGGCGGCAGCTCTGGAAACACCATATATTTT,CASSPPGGSSGNTIYF
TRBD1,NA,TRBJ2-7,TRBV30,TGTGCCTGGAGCGCCGACAGGGGATCCTACGAGCAGTACTTC,CAWSADRGSYEQYF
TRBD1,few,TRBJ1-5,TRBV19,TGTGCCAGTAGAGATGGACAGGGCTACAATCAGCCCCAGCATTTT,CASRDGQGYNQPQHF
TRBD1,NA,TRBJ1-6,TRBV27,TGTGCCAGCCGGCGACAGGGAAACTCCTATAATTCACCCCTCCACTTT,CASRRQGNSYNSPLHF
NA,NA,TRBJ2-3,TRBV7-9,TGTGCCAGCAGCCTGACAGATACGCAGTATTTT,CASSLTDTQYF
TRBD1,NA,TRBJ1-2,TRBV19,TGTGCCAGTAGTGCGGGACAGGGGGTGTGGGGCTACACCTTC,CASSAGQGVWGYTF
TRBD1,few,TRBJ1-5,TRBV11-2,TGTGCCAGCAGCTTAGGTGTGGGGACAGGGGGCAGTTTCAATCAGCCCCAGCATTTT,CASSLGVGTGGSFNQPQHF
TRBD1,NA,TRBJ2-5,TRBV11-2,TGTGCCAGCAGCCGCTCCACAGGGGGCGTGTTGGAGACCCAGTACTTC,CASSRSTGGVLETQYF
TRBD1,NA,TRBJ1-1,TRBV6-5,TGTGCCAGCAGTAGGCGACAGGGTGTCACTGAAGCTTTCTTT,CASSRRQGVTEAFF
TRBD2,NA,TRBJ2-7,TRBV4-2,TGTGCCAGCAGCCAAGATTTGATGGGGCCTAGCGGGAGTCCCCACGAGCAGTACTTC,CASSQDLMGPSGSPHEQYF
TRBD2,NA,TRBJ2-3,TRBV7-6,TGTGCCAGCAGCGCCTGGGCTAGCGGGGTGAGCACAGATACGCAGTATTTT,CASSAWASGVSTDTQYF